These 21 T cell receptor beta chains share one sample of origin, sequenced in a study of shared clonotypes between healthy human individuals. The protocol was immunoSEQ multiplex PCR, while the TCRdb copy is restricted to in-frame clones and leaves out a portion. The sample shows about 1.5 million clones, 95% to 99% of them seen only once. Sequenced: naive CD4+ T cells sorted from blood. Stated subset: CD45RA+ positively selected. Receptors were obtained from a young man in good health.

The J gene is TRBJ1-1, the V gene TRBV5-4, with D possibly TRBD1 on 5 matching bases. Trimming removed 1 base from V and 6 bases from J, with 7 bases in between. The CDR3 has 12 amino acids. Germline V lookup: CDR1 SGHNT, CDR2 YYREEE (reference sequence). The CDR3 region is CASSLRGSEAFF. The CDR3 nucleotides read TGTGCCAGCAGCTTGCGGGGCTCTGAAGCTTTCTTT.

CDR3 residues: CASSLDRTQYF. CDR3 DNA: TGTGCCAGCAGCTTAGATAGGACCCAGTACTTC. This chain connects TRBV13 to TRBJ2-5; D remains unclear. The V gene's germline CDR1 is PRHDT and CDR2 FYEKMQ (reference sequence). Trimming took off 1 base at V and 7 bases at J, with 4 bases between the two ends. The length of the CDR3 is 11 residues.

The chain has TRBV18 and TRBJ2-7, with D possibly matching TRBD2 (5 bases). CDR3 length: 15 residues. V shed 1 base and J shed 0 bases, with 10 bases lying between them. Germline V gene lookup returns CDR1 KGHSH and CDR2 LQKENI. CDR3 amino acids: CASSPLERSSYEQYF. For the CDR3, the DNA is TGTGCCAGCTCACCACTTGAGCGGAGCTCCTACGAGCAGTACTTC.

This sequence joins TRBV6-6 and TRBJ2-3; no clear D. CDR1 and CDR2 from the germline V gene are MNHNY and SVGAGI (reference sequence). The CDR3 has 13 amino acids. V was cut by 6 bases and J by 0 bases, with 7 bases left in between. The CDR3 DNA follows: TGTGCCAGCAGGGACGCTAGCACAGATACGCAGTATTTT. Its translation is CASRDASTDTQYF.

Comment on this clone: Other nucleotide sequences in the sample specify the same CDR3. Here the CDR3 reads CASRTGTSGIYEQYF. In DNA form, the CDR3 reads TGTGCCAGCAGGACCGGGACTAGCGGGATCTACGAGCAGTACTTC. V usage is TRBV27 and J usage is TRBJ2-7; TRBD2 aligns across 13 bases. V was clipped by 6 bases and J by 3 bases; unmatched bases: 5. CDR3 length: 15 residues. The V gene's germline CDR1 is MNHEY and CDR2 SMNVEV (reference sequence).

This sequence joins TRBV28 and TRBJ1-4; D may be TRBD1 (6 bases). Germline V gene sequence: CDR1 MDHEN, CDR2 SYDVKM. CDR3 size: 15 residues. The ends were cut back, 5 bases at V and 8 bases at J, with 18 bases in the middle. CDR3 sequence: CASSTRQAESEKLFF. The CDR3 nucleotides read TGTGCCAGCAGTACAAGACAGGCAGAATCGGAAAAACTGTTTTTT.

The CDR3 DNA reads as TGCGCCAGCAGCCGTAGTGTAGGGGCCAACGGGGAGCTGTTTTTT. It encodes CASSRSVGANGELFF. This chain uses TRBV4-3 with TRBJ2-2, with D tentatively TRBD1 (5 bases). Germline CDR1 is LGHNA and CDR2 is YSLEER. V was pared by 4 bases and J by 7 bases, with 16 bases between. The CDR3 sequence is 15 residues long.

This chain uses TRBV5-5 with TRBJ1-4; D gene uncertain. Germline CDR1 reads SGHKS; CDR2 reads YYEKEE (reference sequence). The CDR3 is made up of 13 amino acids. V lost 4 bases to trimming and J lost 0 bases, with 4 bases between them. This CDR3 reads CASSNATNEKLFF. CDR3 sequence (DNA): TGTGCCAGCAGCAACGCAACTAATGAAAAACTGTTTTTT.

The V gene is TRBV11-2, the J gene TRBJ1-4; D may be TRBD1 (5 bases). Trimming took off 1 base at V and 3 bases at J, with 15 bases between the two ends. This CDR3 has 17 amino acids. Germline V gene sequence: CDR1 SGHAT, CDR2 FQNNGV. The CDR3 DNA follows: TGTGCCAGCAGCTTAGGAGTTTTAGGGGCCCCTAATGAAAAACTGTTTTTT. It codes for CASSLGVLGAPNEKLFF.

Here the CDR3 DNA reads TGCGCCAGCAGCAGGGTTAGCACAGAGTACTATGGCTACACCTTC. Amino acid sequence: CASSRVSTEYYGYTF. The rearrangement links TRBV5-1 to TRBJ1-2; D is undetermined. This CDR3 is 15 amino acids long. The V gene lost 4 bases and the J gene lost 3 bases, with 16 bases spanning the gap. CDR1 is SGHRS, CDR2 YFSETQ, per germline.

The rearrangement uses TRBV29-1 and TRBJ1-4; TRBD1 is a possible D gene (6 bases). Per germline, CDR1 SQVTM and CDR2 ANQGSEA. The CDR3 runs 14 residues. V lost 7 bases and J lost 2, with 14 bases in between. CDR3 in DNA: TGCAGCGCAAGGGGGAGCGTCACTAATGAAAAACTGTTTTTT. As protein: CSARGSVTNEKLFF.

The genes are TRBV10-3 and TRBJ2-4; 8 bases agree with TRBD2. Unmatched junction bases numbered 8, after V lost 10 bases and J lost 6 bases. Germline V lookup: CDR1 ENHRY, CDR2 SYGVKD. The CDR3 sequence is 13 residues long. Written as DNA, the CDR3 is TGTGCCAGCCAAGCGGGAGACGGAAACATTCAGTACTTC. Protein product: CASQAGDGNIQYF.

This clone was counted a single time. V gene TRBV7-9 combines with J gene TRBJ1-1, with D possibly matching TRBD1 (6 bases). The germline V gene has CDR1 SEHNR and CDR2 FQNEAQ (reference sequence). Trimming took 5 bases from V and 6 from J, leaving 16 bases between them. The CDR3 totals 14 residues. As DNA, the CDR3 is TGTGCCAGCAGCCCCGGACAGAAAAACTCTGAAGCTTTCTTT. The encoded protein is CASSPGQKNSEAFF.

The J gene is TRBJ1-4, the V gene TRBV28; D is undetermined. The germline V gene encodes CDR1 MDHEN and CDR2 SYDVKM. CDR3 length: 13 residues. V lost 2 bases to trimming and J lost 8 bases, with 9 bases between them. DNA for the CDR3: TGTGCCAGCAGTTTAGGGAGGGAAGAAAAACTGTTTTTT. Translating it yields CASSLGREEKLFF.

The chain employs TRBV2 and TRBJ1-4; 8 positions match TRBD1. The germline V gene encodes CDR1 SNHLY and CDR2 FYNNEI. With V trimmed by 5 bases and J by 4 bases, 3 bases remained unmatched. The CDR3 runs 14 residues. As DNA, the CDR3 is TGTGCCAGCAGTCAGGACAGGGTTAATGAAAAACTGTTTTTT. This codes for CASSQDRVNEKLFF.

The gene calls are TRBV10-3 and TRBJ2-7, with 11 bases that match TRBD2. V gave up 1 base and J gave up 2 bases; unmatched junction bases: 10. This CDR3 contains 18 residues. The germline gives CDR1 ENHRY, CDR2 SYGVKD. CDR3 sequence: CAISEYSRQTSGTYEQYF. The CDR3 nucleotides are TGTGCCATCAGTGAGTACTCCCGCCAGACTAGCGGGACCTACGAGCAGTACTTC.

This clone was detected once. The V gene is TRBV5-1, the J gene TRBJ2-3; D unresolved. Germline V CDR1 and CDR2: SGHRS, YFSETQ. V lost 4 bases and J 4 bases, leaving 10 bases between the germline ends. The CDR3 totals 13 residues. This chain's CDR3 is CASSKTLSDTQYF. DNA of the CDR3: TGCGCCAGCAGCAAGACTCTTTCAGATACGCAGTATTTT.

This clone is a singleton in its sample. This CDR3 is CASSHAAGLRAGNTDTQYF. The CDR3 region has the DNA TGCGCCAGCAGCCACGCAGCCGGATTGAGGGCAGGGAACACAGATACGCAGTATTTT. The chain joins TRBV4-1 to TRBJ2-3, with D perhaps assigned TRBD1 or TRBD2 (5 bases each). Per the germline V gene, CDR1 is MGHRA and CDR2 is YSYEKL. The CDR3 contains 19 residues. V was cut by 3 bases and J by 2 bases, with 24 bases left in between.

The chain carries TRBV19 and TRBJ2-1; the match to TRBD1 covers 7 bases. CDR1 is LNHDA, CDR2 SQIVND, per germline (reference sequence). This CDR3 spans 14 amino acids. V dropped 10 bases and J dropped 5; count of bases not matched to a gene: 11. The CDR3 region is CATLRDRRNNEQFF. Here the CDR3 DNA reads TGTGCCACTCTCCGGGACAGACGAAACAATGAGCAGTTCTTC.

This rearrangement joins TRBV2 to TRBJ2-2, with D perhaps TRBD2 (6 bases). V lost 6 bases, J lost 2 bases, and 16 bases lay in between. CDR1 is SNHLY, CDR2 FYNNEI, per germline. CDR3 length: 16 residues. CDR3 sequence reads: CASRDGRDSNTGELFF. CDR3 DNA sequence: TGTGCCAGCAGGGATGGGCGGGACTCTAACACCGGGGAGCTGTTTTTT.

This rearrangement joins TRBV6-4 to TRBJ2-3, with a weak D call TRBD1 (6 bases). V lost 5 bases, J lost 5 bases, and 11 bases lay in between. This CDR3 is built from 13 residues. Germline assignment: CDR1 MRHNA and CDR2 SNTAGT. CDR3 sequence (DNA): TGTGCCAGCAGTACCACAGGGAAAGATACGCAGTATTTT. Its translation is CASSTTGKDTQYF.